The entry below describes one T cell receptor (beta chain). This record comes from a study of blood T cell repertoires in COVID-19. Overall study: Samples representing acute and convalescent COVID-19 were sourced from the United States, Italy and Spain. The analysed material was cDNA or gDNA that came from T cells, B-cell-depleted T cells, or PBMCs.

Authors' analysis steps: Quantification of nucleated cells was approximated via reference gene primer amplification. Here immunoSEQ multiplex PCR was the method, and the copy in TCRdb shows in-frame clones only, minus some. V and J calls plus clone size are reproduced from that table; the DNA served to infer D and trimming. The profile shows 120,000 or so clones, approximately 81% of them singletons. The germline V gene encodes CDR1 SGHTA and CDR2 FQGNSA. The CDR3 spans 14 residues. V lost 3 bases and J lost 6; bases outside the gene matches: 5. The clonotype originates from a man aged 40-49 years with active or convalescent COVID-19. This rearrangement joins TRBV7-2 to TRBJ2-1, with TRBD1 identical over 7 bases. The sequenced sample was peripheral blood. CDR3: CASSLGDRSNEQFF. The CDR3, as DNA: TGTGCCAGCAGCTTGGGGGACAGATCCAATGAGCAGTTCTTC. Looking up the rest from reference TRBV7-2 and TRBJ2-1 gives the full variable domain: GAGVSQSPSNKVTEKGKDVELRCDPISGHTALYWYRQSLGQGLEFLIYFQGNSAPDKSGLPSDRFSAERTGGSVSTLTIQRTQQEDSAVYLCASSLGDRSNEQFFGPGTRLTVL.